This T cell receptor (beta chain) was sequenced during a study of blood T cell repertoires in COVID-19. For the study at large: In each case, the material was cDNA or gDNA derived from T cells, B-cell-depleted T cells, or PBMCs.

Sequencing used immunoSEQ multiplex PCR; TCRdb keeps in-frame clones, though not all of them. Among about 140,000 clones listed, around 90% were seen once. V lost 3 bases to trimming and J lost 4 bases, with 16 bases between them. Germline V gives CDR1 MNHNY, CDR2 SVGAGI (reference sequence). The CDR3 has 16 amino acids. Source material: peripheral blood. The sequence was collected from a woman aged 45-59 years with acute or convalescent COVID-19. The chain links TRBV6-6 to TRBJ1-3; D is uncertain. The CDR3 sequence: CASSYSSPSTGNTIYF. CDR3 in DNA: TGTGCCAGCAGTTATAGTTCCCCGTCCACGGGAAACACCATATATTTT.